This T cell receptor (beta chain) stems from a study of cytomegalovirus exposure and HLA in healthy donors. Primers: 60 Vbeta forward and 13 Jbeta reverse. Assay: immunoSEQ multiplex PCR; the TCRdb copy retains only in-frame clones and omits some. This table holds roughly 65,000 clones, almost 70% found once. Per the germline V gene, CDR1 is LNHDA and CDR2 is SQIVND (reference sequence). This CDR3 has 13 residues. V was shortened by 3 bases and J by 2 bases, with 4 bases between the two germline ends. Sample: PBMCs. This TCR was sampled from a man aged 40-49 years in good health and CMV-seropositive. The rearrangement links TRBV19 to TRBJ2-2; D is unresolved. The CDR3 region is CASSIYNTGELFF. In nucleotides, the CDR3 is TGTGCCAGTAGTATCTATAACACCGGGGAGCTGTTTTTT.